A single sample gave rise to the 29 T cell receptor beta chains below, sequenced in a study of blood T cell repertoires in COVID-19. The protocol was immunoSEQ multiplex PCR, while the TCRdb copy is restricted to in-frame clones and leaves out a portion. The sample holds about 79,000 clones, 80% to 90% seen once. What was sequenced was peripheral blood. These receptors originate from a man aged 45-60 years with active COVID-19.

The chain recombines TRBV12-5 with TRBJ2-1, with 7 bases matching TRBD2. The CDR3 length is 16 residues. V was pared by 6 bases and J by 0 bases, with 8 bases of the junction left unmatched. The germline V gene encodes CDR1 LGHNT and CDR2 FRNRAP. CDR3 coding DNA: TGTGCTAGTGGCTCTCCTAGCGGAAGCTCCTACAATGAGCAGTTCTTC. It specifies CASGSPSGSSYNEQFF.

This clone showed up just once. This chain joins TRBV2 and TRBJ2-2; D uncertain. This CDR3 contains 14 residues. Per the germline V gene, CDR1 is SNHLY and CDR2 is FYNNEI. V was pared by 7 bases and J by 3 bases, with 12 bases between. CDR3 residues: CASTANSHTGELFF. DNA of the CDR3: TGTGCCAGCACGGCGAACAGCCACACCGGGGAGCTGTTTTTT.

The rearrangement joins TRBV27 to TRBJ1-2; D remains ambiguous. The CDR3 has 12 amino acids. V shed 5 bases and J shed 5 bases, with 9 bases lying between them. Germline V gene lookup returns CDR1 MNHEY and CDR2 SMNVEV (reference sequence). CDR3 sequence (DNA): TGTGCCAGCAGTCCGACTCCTTATGGCTACACCTTC. Its translation: CASSPTPYGYTF.

The chain carries TRBV6-2 or TRBV6-3 and TRBJ2-3, with D possibly matching TRBD2 (7 bases). This CDR3 is 18 amino acids long. The germline V gene encodes CDR1 MNHEY and CDR2 SVGEGT. Deletions cut 0 bases from V and 1 base from J, with 17 bases between. CDR3 region: CASSYSVWAGAGTDTQYF. CDR3 coding DNA: TGTGCCAGCAGTTACTCGGTCTGGGCGGGGGCCGGCACAGATACGCAGTATTTT.

The rearrangement uses TRBV28 and TRBJ1-5; D unclear. CDR3 length: 14 amino acids. Germline CDR1 reads MDHEN; CDR2 reads SYDVKM. The V end was cut by 4 bases, the J end by 6 bases, with 13 bases between. In DNA form, the CDR3 reads TGTGCCAGCAGTTACACCTCGCGGGTTCAGCCCCAGCATTTT. It encodes CASSYTSRVQPQHF. Complete variable domain (other parts from reference TRBV28 and TRBJ1-5): DVKVTQSSRYLVKRTGEKVFLECVQDMDHENMFWYRQDPGLGLRLIYFSYDVKMKEKGDIPEGYSVSREKKERFSLILESASTNQTSMYLCASSYTSRVQPQHFGDGTRLSIL.

The V and J genes are TRBV7-2 and TRBJ2-3; no firm D call. Germline CDR1 and CDR2: SGHTA and FQGNSA. This CDR3 is built from 13 residues. V lost 1 base, J lost 4 bases, and 6 bases lay in between. The CDR3 coding sequence is TGTGCCAGCAGCTTAGATTATTCAGATACGCAGTATTTT. It is translated as CASSLDYSDTQYF.

The rearrangement uses TRBV27 and TRBJ2-3; tentatively, D is TRBD2 (5 bases). Germline V gene lookup returns CDR1 MNHEY and CDR2 SMNVEV (reference sequence). V was trimmed by 4 bases and J by 5 bases, leaving 16 bases between them. The CDR3 sequence is 15 residues long. The CDR3 DNA sequence: TGTGCCAGCAGTTCCGTTCGCGGGTTTGAAGATACGCAGTATTTT. Encoded protein: CASSSVRGFEDTQYF.

The V gene is TRBV5-6, the J gene TRBJ2-7, with a tentative D call TRBD2 (7 bases). The V gene lost 3 bases and the J gene lost 2 bases, with 15 bases spanning the gap. This CDR3 region has 15 residues. Germline V gene sequence: CDR1 SGHDT, CDR2 YYEEEE. The CDR3 protein is CASSWGGATPYEQYF. The DNA for the CDR3 is TGTGCCAGCAGCTGGGGGGGGGCGACCCCCTACGAGCAGTACTTC.

CDR3 in DNA: TGTGCCAGCAGCGCGATAGCGGGAGGCTCCTACGAGCAGTACTTC. Residues: CASSAIAGGSYEQYF. This chain links TRBV7-6 with TRBJ2-7; TRBD2 agrees at 10 bases. With V trimmed by 5 bases and J by 0 bases, 4 bases remained unmatched. Germline V gives CDR1 SGHVS, CDR2 FNYEAQ. The CDR3 extends over 15 amino acids.

This sequence joins TRBV6-5 and TRBJ2-1; possible D gene TRBD2, 5 bases. Germline CDR1 and CDR2: MNHEY and SVGAGI. V was shortened by 7 bases and J by 9 bases, with 13 bases between the two germline ends. CDR3 length: 12 amino acids. CDR3 coding DNA: TGTGCCAGCAAACTAGGGCACGGTGAGCAGTTCTTC. Translating it yields CASKLGHGEQFF.

This sequence joins TRBV15 and TRBJ2-7, with a weak D call TRBD2 (6 bases). With 4 bases removed from V and 11 bases from J, the gap between germline ends came to 27 bases. In germline, CDR1 is LNHNV, CDR2 YYDKDF (reference sequence). The length of the CDR3 is 16 residues. This CDR3 is CATSKNRDFRPTRKYF. DNA for the CDR3: TGTGCCACCAGCAAAAACCGGGACTTCCGTCCTACGAGGAAGTACTTC.

A single count supports this clone. The chain uses TRBV5-4 and TRBJ2-3, with D tentatively TRBD1 (5 bases). The ends were cut back, 0 bases at V and 2 bases at J, with 10 bases in the middle. The CDR3 has 15 residues. CDR1 and CDR2 from the germline V gene are SGHNT and YYREEE (reference sequence). The CDR3 reads CASSLGGGPTDTQYF. In DNA form, the CDR3 reads TGTGCCAGCAGCTTGGGGGGCGGACCCACAGATACGCAGTATTTT.

This clone came up once. The rearrangement uses TRBV7-2 and TRBJ1-5; 8 nucleotides line up with TRBD1. Losses at the gene ends were 5 bases for V and 1 base for J; bases not matched to a gene: 4. Germline CDR1 and CDR2: SGHTA and FQGNSA. This CDR3 spans 15 amino acids. CDR3 in DNA: TGTGCCAGCAGCCCCTGGACAGGGAGCAATCAGCCCCAGCATTTT. The encoded protein is CASSPWTGSNQPQHF.

This chain connects TRBV5-4 to TRBJ2-7; 8 bases are a match to TRBD1. With 0 bases clipped from V and 3 bases from J, the junction kept 2 bases outside the gene matches. The CDR3 covers 14 residues. The V gene's germline CDR1 is SGHNT and CDR2 YYREEE (reference sequence). In nucleotides, the CDR3 is TGTGCCAGCAGCTTGGGAGGACAGGGCTACGAGCAGTACTTC. Residues: CASSLGGQGYEQYF.

This chain connects TRBV28 to TRBJ2-5, with TRBD2 matching 10 bases. The CDR3 is made up of 15 amino acids. Per the germline V gene, CDR1 is MDHEN and CDR2 is SYDVKM. V dropped 8 bases and J dropped 1; count of bases not matched to a gene: 7. In DNA, the CDR3 is TGTGCCAGCCAGCCTAGCGGGGGTTTCCAAGAGACCCAGTACTTC. Its protein product is CASQPSGGFQETQYF.

The chain links TRBV5-3 to TRBJ2-7; a possible D gene is TRBD1 (6 bases). TRBV5-3 is annotated as an ORF whose role is uncertain. V was shortened by 3 bases and J by 1 base, with 20 bases between the two germline ends. The CDR3 totals 17 residues. CDR3: CARSSRDTLSQSYEQYF. In DNA, the CDR3 is TGTGCCAGAAGCTCTCGGGACACCTTAAGTCAGTCCTACGAGCAGTACTTC.

This clone was detected once. This rearrangement joins TRBV11-3 to TRBJ1-1, with 7 bases identical to TRBD1. CDR3 length: 15 residues. The V gene's germline CDR1 is SGHNT and CDR2 YENEEA. Trimming took 5 bases from V and 1 from J; bases not matched to a gene: 7. The CDR3 DNA is TGTGCCAGCAGCCGCCAGGGGGGAACGAACACTGAAGCTTTCTTT. As protein: CASSRQGGTNTEAFF.

V gene TRBV23-1 combines with J gene TRBJ2-1; 11 bases fit TRBD1. Being an ORF, TRBV23-1 has a function that is uncertain. CDR3 size: 21 residues. The V gene end was trimmed by 2 bases and the J gene end by 0 bases; junction bases not matched to a gene: 15. The CDR3 is CASSQNGTGGLALSSYNEQFF. CDR3 bases: TGCGCCAGCAGTCAAAACGGGACAGGGGGTCTAGCGTTGAGCTCCTACAATGAGCAGTTCTTC.

CDR3 protein: CASGPGSYNSPLHF. Written as DNA, the CDR3 is TGTGCCAGCGGACCAGGGTCCTATAATTCACCCCTCCACTTT. The chain combines TRBV2 with TRBJ1-6, with a possible D match to TRBD1 (5 bases). The germline V gene has CDR1 SNHLY and CDR2 FYNNEI. V was clipped by 8 bases and J by 1 base, with 9 bases between them. This CDR3 has 14 amino acids.

The chain employs TRBV6-5 and TRBJ1-2, with D perhaps TRBD1 (5 bases). The CDR3 has 12 amino acids. The V gene lost 6 bases and the J gene lost 3 bases, with 8 bases spanning the gap. Germline V gene sequence: CDR1 MNHEY, CDR2 SVGAGI. The CDR3: CASRGGYYGYTF. The CDR3 DNA follows: TGTGCCAGCAGGGGGGGATACTATGGCTACACCTTC.

The gene calls are TRBV27 and TRBJ2-7; D may be TRBD2 (5 bases). In germline, CDR1 is MNHEY, CDR2 SMNVEV (reference sequence). V lost 5 bases, J lost 2 bases, and 16 bases lay in between. CDR3 length equals 15 residues. CDR3 coding DNA: TGTGCCAGCAGTCGCCCCGGGGTGGGCGCCTACGAGCAGTACTTC. Amino acid sequence: CASSRPGVGAYEQYF.

V gene TRBV28 combines with J gene TRBJ1-2; D possibly corresponds to TRBD1 (6 bases). Looked up from germline, CDR1 is MDHEN and CDR2 is SYDVKM. There are 12 residues in the CDR3. V was trimmed by 6 bases and J by 7 bases, leaving 12 bases between them. CDR3 nucleotides: TGTGCCAGCAGGCCAGGGGACGGTGGCTACACCTTC. It specifies CASRPGDGGYTF.

Concerning this clone itself: A much larger clone differs from this one at a single base, so this may be a read error. The rearrangement joins TRBV27 to TRBJ2-3, with D hard to call. Germline values: CDR1 MNHEY, CDR2 SMNVEV (reference sequence). Trimming left V 3 bases short and J 0 bases short, with 4 bases between. The length of the CDR3 is 13 residues. The CDR3 spells CASSFASTDTQYF. CDR3 coding DNA: TGTGCCAGCAGTTTCGCGAGCACAGATACGCAGTATTTT.

This chain links TRBV7-8 with TRBJ2-5; the D is unclear. The CDR3 covers 11 residues. V was cut by 5 bases and J by 2 bases, with 3 bases left in between. Germline V gene data show CDR1 as SGHVS and CDR2 as FQNEAQ. The CDR3 loop is CASSPQETQYF. CDR3 coding DNA: TGTGCCAGCAGCCCGCAAGAGACCCAGTACTTC.

The rearrangement joins TRBV5-1 to TRBJ1-1; D perhaps matches TRBD1 (5 bases). Germline V gene lookup returns CDR1 SGHRS and CDR2 YFSETQ. The CDR3 sequence is 14 residues long. V gave up 2 bases and J gave up 0 bases, with 8 bases separating them. The CDR3 loop is CASSFTGLNTEAFF. CDR3 coding DNA: TGCGCCAGCAGCTTTACAGGCCTGAACACTGAAGCTTTCTTT.

The J gene is TRBJ2-1, the V gene TRBV25-1, with D possibly matching TRBD2 (6 bases). The germline CDR1 and CDR2 sequences are MGHDK and SYGVNS. Trimming removed 6 bases from V and 9 bases from J, with 15 bases in between. The CDR3 extends over 13 amino acids. The CDR3 DNA is TGTGCCAGCAGGGGCACTAGCCGAGGTGAGCAGTTCTTC. This sequence encodes CASRGTSRGEQFF.

The chain carries TRBV5-5 and TRBJ1-6, with 10 bases matching TRBD1. This CDR3 contains 15 residues. With 4 bases clipped from V and 8 bases from J, the junction kept 6 bases outside the gene matches. The germline V gene has CDR1 SGHKS and CDR2 YYEKEE (reference sequence). CDR3 residues: CASSDTTGGDSPLHF. The CDR3, as DNA: TGTGCCAGCAGCGACACGACAGGGGGCGATTCACCCCTCCACTTT.

This chain uses TRBV20-1 with TRBJ1-3, with D hard to call. Germline lookup yields CDR1 DFQATT and CDR2 SNEGSKA (reference sequence). This CDR3 region has 11 residues. V was cut by 7 bases and J by 7 bases, with 11 bases left in between. The CDR3, as DNA: TGCAGTGTCCCGAGGCGGAACACCATATATTTT. It translates to CSVPRRNTIYF.

The chain combines TRBV10-3 with TRBJ2-3; 7 bases fit TRBD2. Unmatched junction bases numbered 5, after V lost 4 bases and J lost 4 bases. This CDR3 has 14 amino acids. In germline, CDR1 is ENHRY, CDR2 SYGVKD. For the CDR3, the DNA is TGTGCCATCAGTGGACGGGACTACTCAGATACGCAGTATTTT. Encoded protein: CAISGRDYSDTQYF.